A selection of T cell receptor beta chains follows, all from one sample in a study of identical twins' blood T cells. From the 5' RACE reads, TCRdb called clonotypes with MiXCR, one entry per CDR3 protein. The sample includes about 370,000 distinct CDR3 sequences, 25% to 35% of them seen just once. The material sequenced was PBMCs. The receptor source for this set is a woman aged 18-55 years in good health. CDR3s include the opening cysteine and the closing phenylalanine or tryptophan. A D gene is named only where the DNA matches it firmly. Clone size is shown for a subset of rows, as once, few, many or a class of expanded clone.

v_gene,j_gene,d_gene,abundance,CDR3nt,CDR3aa
TRBV11-2,TRBJ2-3,-,-,TGTGCCAGCAGCCCCTCAGGGCAGACCAATACGCAGTATTTT,CASSPSGQTNTQYF
TRBV18,TRBJ1-5,-,few,TGTGCCAGCTCACAACTGACAGTACTCCGTCAGCCCCAGCATTTT,CASSQLTVLRQPQHF
TRBV18,TRBJ2-5,TRBD1,-,TGTGCCAGCTCGGGACAGGAAGAGACCCAGTACTTC,CASSGQEETQYF
TRBV18,TRBJ1-4,-,-,TGTGCCAGCTCACCTTCACATCCGAACGAAAAACTGTTTTTT,CASSPSHPNEKLFF
TRBV5-6,TRBJ2-5,-,few,TGTGCCAGCAGCTTTCACCGTTTAGTGAAGACCCAGTACTTC,CASSFHRLVKTQYF
TRBV24-1,TRBJ2-3,TRBD2,-,TGTGCCACCAGTGACCACAGCGGGAGGGCCGGTGATACGCAGTATTTT,CATSDHSGRAGDTQYF
TRBV10-2,TRBJ1-1,-,few,TGCGCCACCGCAGGGGTTACTGAAGCTTTCTTT,CATAGVTEAFF
TRBV29-1,TRBJ2-1,TRBD2,few,TGCAGCGTTGGTTTTAGCGGGAGTGGCGACAATGAGCAGTTCTTC,CSVGFSGSGDNEQFF
TRBV6-5,TRBJ1-1,TRBD1,-,TGTGCCAGCGGTGCTACAGGGGCCTTGAACACTGAAGCTTTCTTT,CASGATGALNTEAFF
TRBV7-9,TRBJ2-7,-,-,TGTGCCAGCACCACGGGACGGAACGAGCAGTACTTC,CASTTGRNEQYF
TRBV20-1,TRBJ2-3,-,few,TGCAGTGTTCAACTAGATACTAATACGCAGTATTTT,CSVQLDTNTQYF
TRBV3-1,TRBJ2-1,-,many,TGTGCCAGCAGCCTTGGACTTGACAATGAGCAGTTCTTC,CASSLGLDNEQFF
TRBV20-1,TRBJ2-1,-,-,TGCAGTGCTAGAAGGTTGCGGTTCTCGAGCTCCTACAATGAGCAGTTCTTC,CSARRLRFSSSYNEQFF
TRBV20-1,TRBJ1-2,-,-,TGCAGTGCTAGCCCCGAGGGACGAGGCTACACCTTC,CSASPEGRGYTF
TRBV20-1,TRBJ2-7,-,many,TGCAGTGCTAGATGGGGGAGTTCCTACGAGCAGTACTTC,CSARWGSSYEQYF
TRBV5-1,TRBJ2-1,-,-,TGCGCCAGCAGCTTGGGTGTTGCCAATGAGCAGTTCTTC,CASSLGVANEQFF
TRBV12-5,TRBJ1-1,-,few,TGTGCTAGTGGTTTAAGGGTCCCCACTGAAGTTTTCTTT,CASGLRVPTEVFF
TRBV11-2,TRBJ2-7,-,-,TGTGCCAGCAGCTTTCCCGACAGCTACTCCTACGAGCAGTACTTC,CASSFPDSYSYEQYF
TRBV4-2,TRBJ2-2,-,-,TGTGCCAGCAGCCTAGAGGAGAGCACGGGGGAGCTGTTTTTT,CASSLEESTGELFF
TRBV12-3/TRBV12-4,TRBJ2-1,-,-,TGTGCCAGCAGTTTCATTCGACATGAGCAGTTCTTC,CASSFIRHEQFF
TRBV19,TRBJ1-5,-,few,TGTGCCAGTAGTATCGGAGGCCAACGAATTCAGCCCCAGCATTTT,CASSIGGQRIQPQHF
TRBV6-1,TRBJ1-2,TRBD1,many,TGTGCCAGTCTCACAGAAACAGGGGTCTATGGCTACACCTTC,CASLTETGVYGYTF
TRBV6-5,TRBJ1-1,TRBD1,-,TGTGCCAGCTCAGACAGGGTCGACACTGAAGCTTTCTTT,CASSDRVDTEAFF
TRBV19,TRBJ1-2,TRBD1,-,TGTGCCAGTAGTGGAGGTCGGGGACAGACAAACTATGGCTACACCTTC,CASSGGRGQTNYGYTF
TRBV9,TRBJ1-3,-,-,TGTGCCAGCAGCGGAAGAAACACCATATATTTT,CASSGRNTIYF
TRBV29-1,TRBJ2-7,-,-,TGCAGCGTGGAAACAGGGTTGGTTTCCTACGAGCAGTACTTC,CSVETGLVSYEQYF
TRBV29-1,TRBJ1-2,-,-,TGCAGCGCTGAGCACGTCTATGGCTACACCTTC,CSAEHVYGYTF
TRBV20-1,TRBJ2-1,-,-,TGCAGTGCTAGATTCCTGCCGGGGACGGAGGCGGGGAAGCAGTTCTTC,CSARFLPGTEAGKQFF
TRBV19,TRBJ2-1,TRBD2,many,TGTGCCAGTAGTATGCTAGCGGGGGTATACAATGAGCAGTTCTTC,CASSMLAGVYNEQFF
TRBV5-6,TRBJ2-7,-,-,TGTGCCAGCAGCTTGGCTGCTTCCACTTCGTACGAGCAGTACTTC,CASSLAASTSYEQYF
TRBV2,TRBJ1-2,-,-,TGTGCCAGCCGGCTTGGGATCCTGGACTATGGCTACACCTTC,CASRLGILDYGYTF
TRBV2,TRBJ2-1,-,few,TGTGCCAGCAGACCCCGGGTCTATCTGAATGAGCAGTTCTTC,CASRPRVYLNEQFF